This TCR beta chain emerged from a study of blood T cells in healthy people across ages. This CDR3 is built from 15 residues. As to this clonotype: One end of the junction fails to match germline, which may point to a read error.

Alongside a J-beta primer mix, a sample-barcoded 5' primer served in a second PCR lasting about 7 to 11 cycles. TCRdb itself ran the 5' RACE reads through MiXCR, one entry per CDR3 protein. Of about 1 million distinct CDR3 sequences listed, roughly 45% are singletons. The chain couples TRBV12-3 or TRBV12-4 to TRBJ2-4; 10 nucleotides match TRBD2. The DNA matches TRBJ2-7 better at its end, which makes the J call doubtful. This TCR was sampled from a woman aged 60-75 years in good health. The sample consisted of blood. The CDR3, as DNA: TGTGCCGGCAGTTATCTAGCGGGAGTTAGGAACGAGCAGTACTTC. It is translated as CAGSYLAGVRNEQYF.